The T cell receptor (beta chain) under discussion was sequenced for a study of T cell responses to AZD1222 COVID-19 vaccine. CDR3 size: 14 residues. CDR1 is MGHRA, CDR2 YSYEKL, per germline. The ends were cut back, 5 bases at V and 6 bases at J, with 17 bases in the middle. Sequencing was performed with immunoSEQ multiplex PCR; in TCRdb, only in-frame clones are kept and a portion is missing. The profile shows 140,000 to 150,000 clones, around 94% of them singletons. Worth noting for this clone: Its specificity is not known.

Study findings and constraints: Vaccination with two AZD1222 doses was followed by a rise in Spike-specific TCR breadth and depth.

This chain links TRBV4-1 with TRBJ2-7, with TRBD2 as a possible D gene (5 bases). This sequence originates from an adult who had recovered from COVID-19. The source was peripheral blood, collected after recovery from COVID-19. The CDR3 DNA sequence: TGCGCCAGCAGCTCGGCGGACTTTTTCGCCGAGCAGTACTTC. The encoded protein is CASSSADFFAEQYF.